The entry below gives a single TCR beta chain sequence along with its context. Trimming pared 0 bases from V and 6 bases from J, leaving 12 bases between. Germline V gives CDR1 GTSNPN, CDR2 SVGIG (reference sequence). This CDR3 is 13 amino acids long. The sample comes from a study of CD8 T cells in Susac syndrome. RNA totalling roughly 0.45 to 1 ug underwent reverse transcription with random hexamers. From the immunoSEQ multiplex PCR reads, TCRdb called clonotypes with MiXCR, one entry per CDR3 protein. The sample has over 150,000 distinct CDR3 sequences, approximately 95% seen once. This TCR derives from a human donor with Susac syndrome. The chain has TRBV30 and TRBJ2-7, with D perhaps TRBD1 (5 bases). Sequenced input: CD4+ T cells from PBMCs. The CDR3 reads CAWSVVNDSEQYF. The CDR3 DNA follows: TGTGCCTGGAGTGTAGTCAACGACAGCGAGCAGTACTTC.